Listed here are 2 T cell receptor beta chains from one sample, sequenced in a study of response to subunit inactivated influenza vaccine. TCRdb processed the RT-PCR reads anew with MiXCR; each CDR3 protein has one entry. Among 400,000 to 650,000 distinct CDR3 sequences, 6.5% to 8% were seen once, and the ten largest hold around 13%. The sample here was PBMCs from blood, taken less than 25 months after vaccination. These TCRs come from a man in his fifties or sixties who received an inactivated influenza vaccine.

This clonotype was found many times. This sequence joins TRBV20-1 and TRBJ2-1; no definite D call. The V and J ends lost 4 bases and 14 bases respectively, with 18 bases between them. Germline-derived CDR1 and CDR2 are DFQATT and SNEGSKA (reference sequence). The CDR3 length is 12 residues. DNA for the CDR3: TGCAGTGCTACTTACCATGTCCTTGGTGAGTTCTTC. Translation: CSATYHVLGEFF.

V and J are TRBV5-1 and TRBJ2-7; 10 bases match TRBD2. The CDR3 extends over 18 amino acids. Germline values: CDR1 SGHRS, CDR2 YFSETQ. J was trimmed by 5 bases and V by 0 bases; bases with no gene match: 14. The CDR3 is CASSLGGPSGRSVHEQYF. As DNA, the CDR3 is TGCGCCAGCAGCTTGGGGGGCCCTAGCGGGAGATCGGTCCACGAGCAGTACTTC.